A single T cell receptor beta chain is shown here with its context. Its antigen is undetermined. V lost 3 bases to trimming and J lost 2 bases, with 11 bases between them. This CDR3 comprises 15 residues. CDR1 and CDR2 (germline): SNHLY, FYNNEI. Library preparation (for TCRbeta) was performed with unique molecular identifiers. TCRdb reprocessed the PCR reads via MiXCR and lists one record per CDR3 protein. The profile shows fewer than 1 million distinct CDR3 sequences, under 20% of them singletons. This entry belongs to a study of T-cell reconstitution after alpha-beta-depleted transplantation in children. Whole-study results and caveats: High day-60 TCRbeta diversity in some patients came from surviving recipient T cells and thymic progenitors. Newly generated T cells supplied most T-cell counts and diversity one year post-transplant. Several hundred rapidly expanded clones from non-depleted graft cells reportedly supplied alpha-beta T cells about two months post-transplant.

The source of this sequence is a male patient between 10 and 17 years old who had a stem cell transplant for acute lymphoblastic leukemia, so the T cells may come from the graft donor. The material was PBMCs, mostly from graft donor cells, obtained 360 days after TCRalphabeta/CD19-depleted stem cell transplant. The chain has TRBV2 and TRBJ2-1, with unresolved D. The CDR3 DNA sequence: TGTGCCAGCAGTGAGAGGAGCCTGGCCTACAATGAGCAGTTCTTC. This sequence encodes CASSERSLAYNEQFF.